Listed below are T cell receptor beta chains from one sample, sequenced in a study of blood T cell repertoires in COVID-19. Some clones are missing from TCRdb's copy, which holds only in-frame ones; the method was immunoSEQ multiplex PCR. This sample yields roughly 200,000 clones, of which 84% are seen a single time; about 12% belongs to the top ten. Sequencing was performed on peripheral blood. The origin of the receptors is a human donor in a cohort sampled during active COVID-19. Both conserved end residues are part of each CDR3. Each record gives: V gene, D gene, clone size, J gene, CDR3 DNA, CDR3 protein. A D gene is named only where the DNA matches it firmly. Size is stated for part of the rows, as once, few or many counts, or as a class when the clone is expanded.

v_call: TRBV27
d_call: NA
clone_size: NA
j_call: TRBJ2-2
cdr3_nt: TGTGCCAGCAGTTTTGTCGCCGGGGAGCTGTTTTTT
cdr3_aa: CASSFVAGELFF

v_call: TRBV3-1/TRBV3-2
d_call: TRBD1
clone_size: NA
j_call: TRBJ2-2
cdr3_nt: TGTGCCAGCAGCCAAGCGCAGGACAGGGGAATTTTTGAGGAGCTGTTTTTT
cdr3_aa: CASSQAQDRGIFEELFF

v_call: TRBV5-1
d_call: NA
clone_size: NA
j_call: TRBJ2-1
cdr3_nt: TGCGCCAGCAGCGAAGGGAGCTCCTACAATGAGCAGTTCTTC
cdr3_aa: CASSEGSSYNEQFF

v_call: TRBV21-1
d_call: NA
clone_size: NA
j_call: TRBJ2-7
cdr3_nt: TGTGCCAGAAAGCGCGTCTACGAGCAGTACTTC
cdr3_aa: CARKRVYEQYF

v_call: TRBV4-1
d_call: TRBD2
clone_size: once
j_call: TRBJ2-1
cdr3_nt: TGCGCCAGCAGCCAAGATACTAGCGGGAGTTACAATGAGCAGTTCTTC
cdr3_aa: CASSQDTSGSYNEQFF

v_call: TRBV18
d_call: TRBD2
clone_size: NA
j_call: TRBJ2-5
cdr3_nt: TGTGCCAGCTCACCACGGGTACTAGCGGCATCTAAGCGGGAGACCCAGTACTTC
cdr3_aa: CASSPRVLAASKRETQYF

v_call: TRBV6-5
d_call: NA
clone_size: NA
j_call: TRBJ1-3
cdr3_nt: TGTGCCAGCAGAACCGGGAGGTCTGGAAACACCATATATTTT
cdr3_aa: CASRTGRSGNTIYF

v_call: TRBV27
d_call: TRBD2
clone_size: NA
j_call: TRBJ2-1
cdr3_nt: TGTGCCAGCAGTCCCGCGGGGACTAGGTACAATGAGCAGTTCTTC
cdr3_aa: CASSPAGTRYNEQFF

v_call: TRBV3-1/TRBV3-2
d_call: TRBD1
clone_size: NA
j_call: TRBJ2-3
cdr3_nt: TGTGCCAGCAGCCAATATGGAAGACAGGGGACCGATACTAGCACAGATACGCAGTATTTT
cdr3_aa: CASSQYGRQGTDTSTDTQYF

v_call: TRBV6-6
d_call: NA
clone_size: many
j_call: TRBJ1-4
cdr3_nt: TGTGCCAGCACTCTCGGCGGTATGGTTGAAAAACTGTTTTTT
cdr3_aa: CASTLGGMVEKLFF

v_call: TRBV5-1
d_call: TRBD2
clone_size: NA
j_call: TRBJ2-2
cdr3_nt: TGCGCCACAGGAGGCGGGAGAGGGACCGGGGAGCTGTTTTTT
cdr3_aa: CATGGGRGTGELFF

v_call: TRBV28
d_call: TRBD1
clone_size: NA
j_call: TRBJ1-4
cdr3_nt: TGTGCCAGCTTTGGACAGGGGGTAGAAAAACTGTTTTTT
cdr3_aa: CASFGQGVEKLFF

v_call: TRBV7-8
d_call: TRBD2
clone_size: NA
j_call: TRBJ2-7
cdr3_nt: TGTGCCAGCAGCCTGGTCTTTGCGGGAGCCTACGAGCAGTACTTC
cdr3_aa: CASSLVFAGAYEQYF

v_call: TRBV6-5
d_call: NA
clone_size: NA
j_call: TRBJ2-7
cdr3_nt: TGTGCCAGCAGTTACCAAGCCGAGCAGTACTTC
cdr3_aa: CASSYQAEQYF

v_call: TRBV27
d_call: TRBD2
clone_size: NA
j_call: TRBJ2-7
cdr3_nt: TGTGCCAGCAGCCACTCTCCGGGGGCGGGAGGCTCCTACGAGCAGTACTTC
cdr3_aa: CASSHSPGAGGSYEQYF

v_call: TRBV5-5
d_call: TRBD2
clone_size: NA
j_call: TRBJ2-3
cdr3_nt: TGTGCCAGCAGTCCTCTAGCGGGAGGGCCGTCAGATACGCAGTATTTT
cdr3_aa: CASSPLAGGPSDTQYF

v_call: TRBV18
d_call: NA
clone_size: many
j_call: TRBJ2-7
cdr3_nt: TGTGCCAGCTCGCCGACTTCTACCTACGAGCAGTACTTC
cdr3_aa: CASSPTSTYEQYF

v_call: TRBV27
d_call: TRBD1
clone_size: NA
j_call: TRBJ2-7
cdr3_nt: TGTGCCAGCAGTTTCGCCGGGACAGGGCGGGAGCAGTACTTC
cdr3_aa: CASSFAGTGREQYF

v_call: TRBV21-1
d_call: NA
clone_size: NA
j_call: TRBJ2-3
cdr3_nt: TGTGCCAGCAAACACAGGAGAAAGTGCACAGATACGCAGTATTTT
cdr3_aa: CASKHRRKCTDTQYF

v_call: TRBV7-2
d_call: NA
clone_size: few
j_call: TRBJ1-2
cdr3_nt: TGTGCCACCCAACAGGGTAACTATGGCTACACCTTC
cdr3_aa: CATQQGNYGYTF

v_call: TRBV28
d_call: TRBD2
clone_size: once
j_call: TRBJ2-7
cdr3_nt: TGTGCCAGCAGTCCTATCCGGGACTATAACTACGAGCAGTACTTC
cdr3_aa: CASSPIRDYNYEQYF

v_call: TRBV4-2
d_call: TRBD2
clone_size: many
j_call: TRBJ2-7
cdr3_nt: TGTGCCAGCAGCCAGGCTCCGGGACTAGCCTACGAGCAGTACTTC
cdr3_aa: CASSQAPGLAYEQYF

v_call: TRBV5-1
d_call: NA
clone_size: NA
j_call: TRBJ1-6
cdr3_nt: TGCGCCAGCAGCCCAGACGGGGGGTCCTATAATTCACCCCTCCACTTT
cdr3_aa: CASSPDGGSYNSPLHF

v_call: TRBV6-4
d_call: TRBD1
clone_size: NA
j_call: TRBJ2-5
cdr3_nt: TGTGCCAGCAGTGACTCGACGGGACAGGGCCCGTCCAGGGAGACCCAGTACTTC
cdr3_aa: CASSDSTGQGPSRETQYF

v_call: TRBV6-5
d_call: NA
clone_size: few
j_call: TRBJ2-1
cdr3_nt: TGTGCCAGCAGTTACTCGTTCGGTAGCTACAATGAGCAGTTCTTC
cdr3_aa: CASSYSFGSYNEQFF

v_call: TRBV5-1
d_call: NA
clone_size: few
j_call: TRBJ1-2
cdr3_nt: TGCGCCAGCAGCTTGAACGGAGCTAACTATGGCTACACCTTC
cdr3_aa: CASSLNGANYGYTF

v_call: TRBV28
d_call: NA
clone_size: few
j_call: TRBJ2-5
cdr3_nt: TGTGCCAGCAGTTTAAACCCCCAGGCCGAGACCCAGTACTTC
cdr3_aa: CASSLNPQAETQYF

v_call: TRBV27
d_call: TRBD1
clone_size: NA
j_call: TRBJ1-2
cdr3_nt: TGTGCCAGCAGTCAAACCGGACAGGGACGCTATGGCTACACCTTC
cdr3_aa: CASSQTGQGRYGYTF

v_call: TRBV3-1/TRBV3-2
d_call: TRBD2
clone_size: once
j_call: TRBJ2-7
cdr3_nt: TGTGCCAGCAGCCGGGGCGGGAGGGCCGAGCAGTACTTC
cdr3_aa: CASSRGGRAEQYF

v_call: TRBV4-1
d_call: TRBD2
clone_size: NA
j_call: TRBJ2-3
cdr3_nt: TGCGCCAGCAGCCATATAAGCGGGGGGTTTGGAGATACGCAGTATTTT
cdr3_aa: CASSHISGGFGDTQYF

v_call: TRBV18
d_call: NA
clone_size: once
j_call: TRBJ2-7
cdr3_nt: TGTGCCAGCTCACCACCGGAGAGGTTCGGGGACGAGCAGTACTTC
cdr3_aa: CASSPPERFGDEQYF

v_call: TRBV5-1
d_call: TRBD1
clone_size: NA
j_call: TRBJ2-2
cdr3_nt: TGCGCCAGCAGCTCCGTACAGGGGGCCGGGGAGCTGTTTTTT
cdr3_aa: CASSSVQGAGELFF

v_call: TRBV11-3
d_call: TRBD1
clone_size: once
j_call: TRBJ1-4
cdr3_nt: TGTGCCAGCAGCTTAGAAAGTTGGGACAGGGACGGTGAAAAACTGTTTTTT
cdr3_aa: CASSLESWDRDGEKLFF

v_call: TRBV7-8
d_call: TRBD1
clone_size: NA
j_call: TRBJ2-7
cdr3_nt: TGTGCCAGCAGGCAGGGGGACGAGCAGTACTTC
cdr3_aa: CASRQGDEQYF

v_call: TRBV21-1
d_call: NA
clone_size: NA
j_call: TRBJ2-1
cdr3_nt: TGTGCCAGCAGCAAAGAGGGGAGAATGGGGAGGGAGCAGTTCTTC
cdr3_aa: CASSKEGRMGREQFF

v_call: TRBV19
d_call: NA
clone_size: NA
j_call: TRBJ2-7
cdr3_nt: TGTGCCAGTAGTATAGGGGCAGAAAACATCTACGAGCAGTACTTC
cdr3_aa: CASSIGAENIYEQYF

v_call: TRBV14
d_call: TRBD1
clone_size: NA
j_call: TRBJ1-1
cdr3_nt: TGTGCCAGCAGCCATCACGGGGGACAGGGTTCGGCTTTCTTT
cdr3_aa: CASSHHGGQGSAFF

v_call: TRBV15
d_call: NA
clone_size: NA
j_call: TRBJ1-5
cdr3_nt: TGTGCCACCAGCAGAGCTGCGAGAGATGGAGTTAGGCAGCCCCAGCATTTT
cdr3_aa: CATSRAARDGVRQPQHF

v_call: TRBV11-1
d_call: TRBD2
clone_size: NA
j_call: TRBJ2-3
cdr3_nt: TGTGCCAGCAGCCGCAGGACTAGCGGGTCCACAGATACGCAGTATTTT
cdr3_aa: CASSRRTSGSTDTQYF

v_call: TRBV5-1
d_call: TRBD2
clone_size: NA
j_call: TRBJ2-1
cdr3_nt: TGCGCCAGCAGCCCTGGGGTAGCGGGTGCTTACAATGAGCAGTTCTTC
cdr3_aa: CASSPGVAGAYNEQFF

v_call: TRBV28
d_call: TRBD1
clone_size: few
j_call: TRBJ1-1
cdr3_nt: TGTGCCAGCACCATCCAAAGGGGGACAGGGTACACTGAAGCTTTCTTT
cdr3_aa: CASTIQRGTGYTEAFF

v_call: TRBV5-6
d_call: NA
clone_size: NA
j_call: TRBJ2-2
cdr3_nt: TGTGCCAGCAGCTTGGCCGTAACAGGGACGAACACCGGGGAGCTGTTTTTT
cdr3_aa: CASSLAVTGTNTGELFF

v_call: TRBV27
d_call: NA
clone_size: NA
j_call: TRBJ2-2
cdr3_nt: TGTGCCAGCAGTTTATTTTCGGGGTTGATCGGGGAGCTGTTTTTT
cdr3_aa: CASSLFSGLIGELFF